These T cell receptor beta chains were read from a single sample in a study of Ad26.COV2.S vaccination and SARS-CoV-2 variants. Only in-frame clones appear in the TCRdb table, and some are missing; sequencing was by immunoSEQ multiplex PCR. In the table there are 350,000 to 500,000 clones, about 90% of which are singletons. This specimen consisted of peripheral blood, obtained in a trial of Ad26.COV2.S vaccine versus placebo. These receptor sequences come from a person between 18 and 59 years old who received the Ad26.COV2.S COVID-19 vaccine or a placebo. Both conserved end residues are part of each CDR3. The D gene is left open where the match is weak. Size is stated for part of the rows, as once, few or many counts, or as a class when the clone is expanded.

V	size	D	J	DNA	CDR3
TRBV7-2	-	-	TRBJ2-7	TGTGCCAGCAGCTCAAAGACAGGACCCTACGAGCAGTACTTC	CASSSKTGPYEQYF
TRBV2	few	TRBD1	TRBJ1-5	TGTGCCAGCAATTTGGGCAGGGGGTTCCAGCCCCAGCATTTT	CASNLGRGFQPQHF
TRBV3-1/TRBV3-2	-	-	TRBJ2-1	TGTGCCAGCAGCCAACCAAGTAGCATCTGGCAGTTCTTC	CASSQPSSIWQFF
TRBV6-4	-	-	TRBJ1-1	TGTGCCAGCAGTAATGGGAACACTGAAGCTTTCTTT	CASSNGNTEAFF
TRBV15	-	TRBD2	TRBJ2-2	TGTGCCACCAGCAGAGCCCTAGCGGGGGATACCGGGGAGCTGTTTTTT	CATSRALAGDTGELFF
TRBV28	-	-	TRBJ1-3	TGTGCCAGCAGTCTCCCCTACAGGGCTAGGTCTGGAAACACCATATATTTT	CASSLPYRARSGNTIYF
TRBV4-3	few	-	TRBJ1-1	TGCGCCAGCAGCCAGGTTGGAGGCAACACTGAAGCTTTCTTT	CASSQVGGNTEAFF
TRBV7-9	-	-	TRBJ2-7	TGTGCCAGCAGCTTAGAAGAGCGATACGAGCAGTACTTC	CASSLEERYEQYF
TRBV29-1	-	-	TRBJ1-1	TGCAGCGATGGGTTGAGGGGTGAAGCTTTCTTT	CSDGLRGEAFF
TRBV7-9	once	-	TRBJ2-5	TGTGCCAGCAGCCCACGGACGCGGGAGACCCAGTACTTC	CASSPRTRETQYF
TRBV29-1	once	-	TRBJ2-7	TGCAGCGCCGCCCAGGGTTACGAGCAGTACTTC	CSAAQGYEQYF
TRBV9	-	-	TRBJ2-5	TGTGCCAGCAGCGTAGACACCCAAGAGACCCAGTACTTC	CASSVDTQETQYF
TRBV18	-	TRBD1	TRBJ2-7	TGTGCCAGCTCACCACTGGGACAGGACTACGAGCAGTACTTC	CASSPLGQDYEQYF
TRBV2	-	-	TRBJ2-5	TGTGCCAGCAACCACAGGTCCCTCCAAGAGACCCAGTACTTC	CASNHRSLQETQYF
TRBV2	-	-	TRBJ1-1	TGTGCCAGCAGTGTGCCCCCGTTCACTGAAGCTTTCTTT	CASSVPPFTEAFF
TRBV5-4	-	-	TRBJ1-2	TGTGCCAGCAGCCGTACAGGGTCCTATGGCTACACCTTC	CASSRTGSYGYTF
TRBV28	-	-	TRBJ2-1	TGTGCCAGCAGTTCCTCCACCTTACTTTTCTCCTACAATGAGCAGTTCTTC	CASSSSTLLFSYNEQFF
TRBV19	-	TRBD1	TRBJ2-7	TGTGCCAGTAGTATGGGACAGGGACGCTACGAGCAGTACTTC	CASSMGQGRYEQYF
TRBV7-6	-	-	TRBJ1-2	TGTGCCAGCAGCTTACGACCCGCGGCTAACTATGGCTACACCTTC	CASSLRPAANYGYTF
TRBV30	-	-	TRBJ2-4	TGTGCCTGGAGGTTGGCAGGAGCCAAAAACATTCAGTACTTC	CAWRLAGAKNIQYF
TRBV12-3/TRBV12-4	-	-	TRBJ2-7	TGTGCCAGCAGTTTCCTCTTGGGACGGGAGCAGTACTTC	CASSFLLGREQYF
TRBV6-2/TRBV6-3	-	-	TRBJ1-6	TGTGCCAGCAGTTACCGGGTCTCCTATAATTCACCCCTCCACTTT	CASSYRVSYNSPLHF
TRBV7-9	-	-	TRBJ1-4	TGTGCCAGCAGCCCAACCAGGGATATGGATGAAAAACTGTTTTTT	CASSPTRDMDEKLFF
TRBV12-5	-	TRBD2	TRBJ2-1	TGTGCTAGTCGAACTAGCGGGAGCTATGAGCAGTTCTTC	CASRTSGSYEQFF
TRBV11-2	-	-	TRBJ2-3	TGTGCCAGCAGCTCCCTAGTGGGGAGAGGCGCAGATACGCAGTATTTT	CASSSLVGRGADTQYF
TRBV28	-	TRBD1	TRBJ2-7	TGTGCCAGCAGACGACAGGGTAGTTCCTACGAGCAGTACTTC	CASRRQGSSYEQYF
TRBV27	-	-	TRBJ2-7	TGTGCCAGCAGTTTTAAGGGGCGCTACGAGCAGTACTTC	CASSFKGRYEQYF
TRBV7-2	-	-	TRBJ2-1	TGTGCCAGCAGCTTGAGTAAGGGGAACTACTCGCGGGATAATGAGCAGTTCTTC	CASSLSKGNYSRDNEQFF
TRBV7-9	-	-	TRBJ1-4	TGTGCCAGCAGCGGGCGACAGGCTTTAGGTGAAAAACTGTTTTTT	CASSGRQALGEKLFF